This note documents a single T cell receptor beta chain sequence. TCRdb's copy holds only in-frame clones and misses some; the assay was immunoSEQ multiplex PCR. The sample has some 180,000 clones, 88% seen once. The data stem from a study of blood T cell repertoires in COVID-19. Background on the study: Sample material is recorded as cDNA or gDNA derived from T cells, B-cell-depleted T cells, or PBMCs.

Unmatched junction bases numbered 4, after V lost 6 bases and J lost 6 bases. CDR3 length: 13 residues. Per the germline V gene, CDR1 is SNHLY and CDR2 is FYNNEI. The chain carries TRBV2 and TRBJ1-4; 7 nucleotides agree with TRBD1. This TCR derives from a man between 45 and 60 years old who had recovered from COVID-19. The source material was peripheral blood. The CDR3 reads CASRKGQDEKLFF. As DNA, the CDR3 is TGTGCCAGCAGGAAAGGACAGGATGAAAAACTGTTTTTT.